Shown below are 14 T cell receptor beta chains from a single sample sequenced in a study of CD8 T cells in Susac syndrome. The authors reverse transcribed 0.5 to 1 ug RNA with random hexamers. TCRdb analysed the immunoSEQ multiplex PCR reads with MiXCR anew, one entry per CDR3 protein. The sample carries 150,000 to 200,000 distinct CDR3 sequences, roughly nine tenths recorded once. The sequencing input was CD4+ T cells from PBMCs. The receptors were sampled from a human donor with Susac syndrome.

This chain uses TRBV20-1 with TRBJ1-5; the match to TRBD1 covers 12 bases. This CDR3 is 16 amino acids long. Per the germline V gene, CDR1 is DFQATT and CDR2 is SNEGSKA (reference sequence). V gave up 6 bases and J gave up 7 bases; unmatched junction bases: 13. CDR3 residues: CSAPGQGAVVGQPQHF. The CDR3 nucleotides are TGCAGTGCCCCGGGACAGGGGGCTGTCGTGGGCCAGCCCCAGCATTTT.

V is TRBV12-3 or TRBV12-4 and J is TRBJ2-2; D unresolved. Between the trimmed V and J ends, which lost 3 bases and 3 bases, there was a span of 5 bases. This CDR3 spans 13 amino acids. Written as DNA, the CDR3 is TGTGCCAGCAGTTTGTTTGACACCGGGGAGCTGTTTTTT. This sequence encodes CASSLFDTGELFF.

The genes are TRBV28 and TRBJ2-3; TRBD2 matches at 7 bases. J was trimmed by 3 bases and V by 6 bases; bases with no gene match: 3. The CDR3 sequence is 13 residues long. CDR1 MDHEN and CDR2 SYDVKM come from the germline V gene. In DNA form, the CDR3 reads TGTGCCAGCAGGGGGAGGGAGACAGATACGCAGTATTTT. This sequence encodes CASRGRETDTQYF.

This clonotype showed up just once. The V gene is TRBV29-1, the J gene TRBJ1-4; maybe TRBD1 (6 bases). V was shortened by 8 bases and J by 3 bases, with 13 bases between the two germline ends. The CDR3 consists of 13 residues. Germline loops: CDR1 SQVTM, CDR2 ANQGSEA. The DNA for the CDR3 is TGCAGCTATAAACAGGGTTCTAATGAAAAACTGTTTTTT. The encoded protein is CSYKQGSNEKLFF.

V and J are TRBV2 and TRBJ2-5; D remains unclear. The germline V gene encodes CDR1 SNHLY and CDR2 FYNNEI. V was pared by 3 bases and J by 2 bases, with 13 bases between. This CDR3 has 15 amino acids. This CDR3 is CASSEGRVGQETQYF. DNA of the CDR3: TGTGCCAGCAGTGAGGGAAGGGTGGGACAAGAGACCCAGTACTTC.

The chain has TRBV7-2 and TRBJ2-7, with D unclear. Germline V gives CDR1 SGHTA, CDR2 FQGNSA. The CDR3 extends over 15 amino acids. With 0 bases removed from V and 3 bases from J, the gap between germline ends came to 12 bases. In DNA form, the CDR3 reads TGTGCCAGCAGCTTAGCCTTTGGATCTCACTACGAGCAGTACTTC. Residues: CASSLAFGSHYEQYF.

CDR3 nucleotide sequence: TGCAGTGCCCACCTAGCGGGAGTGACAGATACGCAGTATTTT. Translated: CSAHLAGVTDTQYF. The gene calls are TRBV20-1 and TRBJ2-3, with 10 bases fitting TRBD2. V shed 6 bases and J 3 bases; nucleotides not matched to a gene: 6. Looked up from germline, CDR1 is DFQATT and CDR2 is SNEGSKA (reference sequence). The CDR3 is 14 residues long.

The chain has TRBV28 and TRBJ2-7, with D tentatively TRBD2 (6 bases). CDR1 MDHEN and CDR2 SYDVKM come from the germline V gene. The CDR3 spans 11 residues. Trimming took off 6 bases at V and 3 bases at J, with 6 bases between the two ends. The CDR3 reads CASREGYEQYF. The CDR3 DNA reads TGTGCCAGCAGGGAGGGCTACGAGCAGTACTTC.

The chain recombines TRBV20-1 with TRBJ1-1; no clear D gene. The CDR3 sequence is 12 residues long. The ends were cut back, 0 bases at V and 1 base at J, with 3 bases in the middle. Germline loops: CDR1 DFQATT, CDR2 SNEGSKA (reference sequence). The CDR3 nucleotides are TGCAGTGCTAGAGACAGGAACACTGAAGCTTTCTTT. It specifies CSARDRNTEAFF.

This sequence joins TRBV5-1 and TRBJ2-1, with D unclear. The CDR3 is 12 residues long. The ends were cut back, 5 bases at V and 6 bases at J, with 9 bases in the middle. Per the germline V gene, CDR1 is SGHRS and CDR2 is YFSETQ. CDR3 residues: CASRSPANEQFF. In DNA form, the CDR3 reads TGCGCCAGCAGAAGTCCGGCCAATGAGCAGTTCTTC.

Here the CDR3 DNA reads TGCAGTGCTATCCGGACAGGGGGCGATCCTAACTATGGCTACACCTTC. It specifies CSAIRTGGDPNYGYTF. This sequence joins TRBV20-1 and TRBJ1-2; 11 nucleotides line up with TRBD1. The V segment lost 4 bases and the J segment 0 bases; nucleotides outside the gene matches: 7. The germline V gene encodes CDR1 DFQATT and CDR2 SNEGSKA (reference sequence). This CDR3 is 16 amino acids long.

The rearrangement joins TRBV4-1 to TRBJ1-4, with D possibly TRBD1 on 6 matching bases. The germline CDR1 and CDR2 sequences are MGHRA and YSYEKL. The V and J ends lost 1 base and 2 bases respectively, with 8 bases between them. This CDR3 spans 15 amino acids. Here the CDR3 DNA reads TGCGCCAGCAGCCAAGGGCAGGGGACTAATGAAAAACTGTTTTTT. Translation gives CASSQGQGTNEKLFF.

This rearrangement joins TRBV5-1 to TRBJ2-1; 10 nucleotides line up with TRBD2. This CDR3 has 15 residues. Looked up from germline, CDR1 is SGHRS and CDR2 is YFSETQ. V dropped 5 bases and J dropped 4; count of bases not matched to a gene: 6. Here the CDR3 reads CASRPGLADYNEQFF. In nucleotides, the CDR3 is TGCGCCAGCAGGCCTGGACTAGCGGATTACAATGAGCAGTTCTTC.

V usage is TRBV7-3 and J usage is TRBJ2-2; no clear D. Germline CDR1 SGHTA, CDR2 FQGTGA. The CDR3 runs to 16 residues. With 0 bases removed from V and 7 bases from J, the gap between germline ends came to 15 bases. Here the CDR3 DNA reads TGTGCCAGCAGCTTAACGTTAAGAGTTGTTGGCGGGGAGCTGTTTTTT. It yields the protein CASSLTLRVVGGELFF.